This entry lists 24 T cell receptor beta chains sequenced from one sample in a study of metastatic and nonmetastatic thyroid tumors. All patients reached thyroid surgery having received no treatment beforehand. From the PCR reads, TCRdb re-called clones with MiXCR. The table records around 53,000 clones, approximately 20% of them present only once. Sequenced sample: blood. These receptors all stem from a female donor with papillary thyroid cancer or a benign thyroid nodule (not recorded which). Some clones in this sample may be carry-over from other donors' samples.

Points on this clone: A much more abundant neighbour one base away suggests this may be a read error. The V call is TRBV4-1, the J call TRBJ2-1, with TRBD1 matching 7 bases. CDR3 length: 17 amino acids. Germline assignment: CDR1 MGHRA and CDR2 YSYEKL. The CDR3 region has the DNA TGCGCCATCAGCCAAGACGTTCGACAGGGCGTGGGTGGGGTGCAGTTCTTC. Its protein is CAISQDVRQGVGGVQFF.

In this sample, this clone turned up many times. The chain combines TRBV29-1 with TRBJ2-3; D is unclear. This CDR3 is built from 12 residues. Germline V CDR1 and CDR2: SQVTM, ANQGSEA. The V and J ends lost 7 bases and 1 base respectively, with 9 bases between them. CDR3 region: CSGRVGTDTQYF. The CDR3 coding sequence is TGCAGCGGCCGGGTAGGCACAGATACGCAGTATTTT.

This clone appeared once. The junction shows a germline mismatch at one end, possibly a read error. Here the CDR3 DNA reads TGCGCCATCAGCTCCACTAGCCGGGCGGACACCGGGGAGCTGTTTTTT. Protein product: CAISSTSRADTGELFF. The rearrangement links TRBV5-1 to TRBJ2-2; tentatively, D is TRBD2 (6 bases). Germline values: CDR1 SGHRS, CDR2 YFSETQ. CDR3 size: 16 residues.

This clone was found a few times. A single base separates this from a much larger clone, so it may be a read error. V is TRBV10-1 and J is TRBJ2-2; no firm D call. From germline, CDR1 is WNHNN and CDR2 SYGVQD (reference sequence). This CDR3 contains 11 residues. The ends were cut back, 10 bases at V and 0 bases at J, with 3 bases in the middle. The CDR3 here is CATSNTGELFF. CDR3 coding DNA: TGCGCCACTTCGAACACCGGGGAGCTGTTTTTT.

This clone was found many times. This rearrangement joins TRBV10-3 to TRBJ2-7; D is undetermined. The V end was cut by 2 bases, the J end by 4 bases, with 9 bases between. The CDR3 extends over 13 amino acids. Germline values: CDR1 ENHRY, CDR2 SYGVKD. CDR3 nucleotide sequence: TGTGCCATCAGTGAGATAGGGTCTTACGAGCAGTACTTC. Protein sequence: CAISEIGSYEQYF.

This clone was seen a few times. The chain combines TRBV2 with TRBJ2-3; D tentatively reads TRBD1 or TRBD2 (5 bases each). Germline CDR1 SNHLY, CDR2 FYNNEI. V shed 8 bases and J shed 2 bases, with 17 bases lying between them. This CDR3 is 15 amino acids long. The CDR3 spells CASGTDGPVTDTQYF. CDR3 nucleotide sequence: TGTGCCAGCGGGACGGACGGCCCGGTCACAGATACGCAGTATTTT.

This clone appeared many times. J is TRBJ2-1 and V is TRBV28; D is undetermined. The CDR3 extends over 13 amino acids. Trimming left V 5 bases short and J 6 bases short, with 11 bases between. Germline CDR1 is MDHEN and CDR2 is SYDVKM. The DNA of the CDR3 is TGTGCCAGCAGTGGTAACCCCATCAATGAGCAGTTCTTC. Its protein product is CASSGNPINEQFF. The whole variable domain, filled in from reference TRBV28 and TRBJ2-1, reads DVKVTQSSRYLVKRTGEKVFLECVQDMDHENMFWYRQDPGLGLRLIYFSYDVKMKEKGDIPEGYSVSREKKERFSLILESASTNQTSMYLCASSGNPINEQFFGPGTRLTVL.

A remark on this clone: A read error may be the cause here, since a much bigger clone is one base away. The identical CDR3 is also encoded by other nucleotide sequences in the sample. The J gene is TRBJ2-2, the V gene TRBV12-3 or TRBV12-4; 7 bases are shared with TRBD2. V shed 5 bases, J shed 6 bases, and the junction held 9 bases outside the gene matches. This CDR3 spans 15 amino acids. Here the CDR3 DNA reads TGTGCCAGCAGTCTTTATGCGGGAGTCCCCGGGGAGCTGTTTTTT. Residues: CASSLYAGVPGELFF.

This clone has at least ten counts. The CDR3 DNA is TGTGCCGCTTTAAGGAGCTCCTACGAGCAGTACTTC. Translation gives CAALRSSYEQYF. The chain recombines TRBV24-1 with TRBJ2-7; no reliable D call. Looked up from germline, CDR1 is KGHDR and CDR2 is SFDVKD. V gave up 12 bases and J gave up 0 bases, with 11 bases separating them. The CDR3 covers 12 residues.

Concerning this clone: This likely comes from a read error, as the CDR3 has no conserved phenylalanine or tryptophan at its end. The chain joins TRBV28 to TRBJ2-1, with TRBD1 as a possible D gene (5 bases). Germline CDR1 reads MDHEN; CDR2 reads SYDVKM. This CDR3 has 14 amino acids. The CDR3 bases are TGTGCCGGCAGTTTATGGGGCCTTTACAATGAGCAGTTCCTC. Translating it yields CAGSLWGLYNEQFL.

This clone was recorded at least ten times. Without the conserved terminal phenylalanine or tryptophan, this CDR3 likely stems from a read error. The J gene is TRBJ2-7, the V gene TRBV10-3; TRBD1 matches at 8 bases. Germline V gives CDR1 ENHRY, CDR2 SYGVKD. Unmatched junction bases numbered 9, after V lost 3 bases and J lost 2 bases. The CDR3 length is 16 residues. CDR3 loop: CAISDSGTGGTYEQYL. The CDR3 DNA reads TGTGCCATCAGTGACTCCGGGACAGGAGGGACCTACGAGCAGTACCTC.

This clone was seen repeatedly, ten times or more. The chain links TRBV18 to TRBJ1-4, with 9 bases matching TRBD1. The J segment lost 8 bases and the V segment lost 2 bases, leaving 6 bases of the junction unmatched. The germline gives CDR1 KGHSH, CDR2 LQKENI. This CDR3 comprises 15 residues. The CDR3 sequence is CASSPMGQGREKLFF. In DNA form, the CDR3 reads TGTGCCAGCTCACCAATGGGACAGGGAAGGGAAAAACTGTTTTTT.

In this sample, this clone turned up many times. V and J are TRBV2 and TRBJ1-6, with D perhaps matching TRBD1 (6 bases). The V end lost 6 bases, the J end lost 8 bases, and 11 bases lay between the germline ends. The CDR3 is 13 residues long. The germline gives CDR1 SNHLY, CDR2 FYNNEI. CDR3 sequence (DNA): TGTGCCAGCAGCAGGACAGACGATTCACCCCTCCACTTT. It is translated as CASSRTDDSPLHF.

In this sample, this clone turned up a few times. This chain's CDR3 is CASSDPGAYGNTIYF. CDR3 DNA sequence: TGTGCCAGCAGCGACCCCGGGGCTTACGGAAACACCATATATTTT. The chain combines TRBV28 with TRBJ1-3; D possibly corresponds to TRBD1 (5 bases). Germline loops: CDR1 MDHEN, CDR2 SYDVKM. The CDR3 covers 15 residues. V lost 6 bases, J lost 4 bases, and 16 bases lay in between.

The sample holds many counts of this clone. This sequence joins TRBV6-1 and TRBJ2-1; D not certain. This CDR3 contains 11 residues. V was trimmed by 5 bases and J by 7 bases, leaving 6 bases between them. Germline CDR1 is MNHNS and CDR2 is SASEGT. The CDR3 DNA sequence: TGTGCCAGCAGTTCGCGGAATGAGCAGTTCTTC. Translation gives CASSSRNEQFF.

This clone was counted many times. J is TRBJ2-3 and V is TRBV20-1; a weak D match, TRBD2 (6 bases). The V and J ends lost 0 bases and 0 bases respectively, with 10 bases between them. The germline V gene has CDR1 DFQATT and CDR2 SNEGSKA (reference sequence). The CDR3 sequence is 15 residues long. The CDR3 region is CSARDELASTDTQYF. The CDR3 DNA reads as TGCAGTGCTAGAGATGAACTAGCTAGCACAGATACGCAGTATTTT.

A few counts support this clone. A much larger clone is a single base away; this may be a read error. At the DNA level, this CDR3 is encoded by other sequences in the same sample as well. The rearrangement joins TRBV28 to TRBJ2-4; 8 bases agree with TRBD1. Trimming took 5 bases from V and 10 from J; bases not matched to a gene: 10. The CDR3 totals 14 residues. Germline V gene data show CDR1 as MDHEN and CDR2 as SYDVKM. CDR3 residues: CASSRTGKEVIQYF. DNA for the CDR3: TGTGCCAGCAGTAGGACAGGGAAAGAGGTAATTCAGTACTTC.

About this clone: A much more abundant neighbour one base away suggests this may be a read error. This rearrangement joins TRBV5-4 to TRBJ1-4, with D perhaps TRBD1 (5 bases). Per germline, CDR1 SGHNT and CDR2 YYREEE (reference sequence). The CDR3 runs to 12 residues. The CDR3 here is CASREQSGTELF. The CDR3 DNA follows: TGTGCCAGCAGAGAACAGTCCGGGACCGAGCTTTTT.

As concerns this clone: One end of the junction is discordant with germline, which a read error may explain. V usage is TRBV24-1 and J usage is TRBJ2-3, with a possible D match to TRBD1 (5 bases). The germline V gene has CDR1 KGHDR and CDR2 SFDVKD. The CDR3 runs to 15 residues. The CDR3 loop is CATGDADQGADTQYF. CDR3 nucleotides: TGTGCCACCGGTGATGCGGACCAGGGTGCAGATACGCAGTATTTT.

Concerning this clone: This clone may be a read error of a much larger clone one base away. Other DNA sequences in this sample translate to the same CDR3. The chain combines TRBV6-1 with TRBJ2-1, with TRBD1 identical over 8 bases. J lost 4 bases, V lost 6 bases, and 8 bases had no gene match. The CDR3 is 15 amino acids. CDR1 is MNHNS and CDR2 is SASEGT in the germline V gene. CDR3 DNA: TGTGCCAGCAGCCCCTCTACAGGGGGTTACAATGAGCAGTTCTTC. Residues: CASSPSTGGYNEQFF.

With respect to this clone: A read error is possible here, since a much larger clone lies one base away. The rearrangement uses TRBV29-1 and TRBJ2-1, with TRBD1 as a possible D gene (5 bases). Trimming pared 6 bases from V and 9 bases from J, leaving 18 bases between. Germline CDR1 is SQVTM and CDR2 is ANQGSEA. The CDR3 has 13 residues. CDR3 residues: CSVETARIGEQFF. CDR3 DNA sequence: TGCAGCGTAGAGACAGCGCGAATAGGTGAGCAGTTCTTC.

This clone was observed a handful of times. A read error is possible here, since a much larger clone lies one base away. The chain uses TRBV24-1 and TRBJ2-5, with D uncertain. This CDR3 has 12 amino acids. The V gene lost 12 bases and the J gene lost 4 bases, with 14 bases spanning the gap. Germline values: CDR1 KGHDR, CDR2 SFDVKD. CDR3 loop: CAPHEIAETQYF. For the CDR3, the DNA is TGTGCCCCCCACGAAATAGCAGAGACCCAGTACTTC.

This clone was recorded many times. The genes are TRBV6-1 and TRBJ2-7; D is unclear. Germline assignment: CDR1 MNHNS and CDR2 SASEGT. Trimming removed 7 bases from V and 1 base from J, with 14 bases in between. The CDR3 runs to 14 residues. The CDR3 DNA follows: TGTGCCAGCACCGATGATGAGCGATCCTACGAGCAGTACTTC. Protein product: CASTDDERSYEQYF.

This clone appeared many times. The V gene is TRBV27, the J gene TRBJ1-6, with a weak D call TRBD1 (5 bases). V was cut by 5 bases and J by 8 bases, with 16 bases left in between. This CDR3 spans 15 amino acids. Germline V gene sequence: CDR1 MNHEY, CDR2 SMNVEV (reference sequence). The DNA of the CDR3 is TGTGCCAGCAGTGGACGAGGAGGGGCAGATTCACCCCTCCACTTT. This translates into CASSGRGGADSPLHF.